A single TCR beta chain is shown here with its context. Its antigen is still unknown. No base quality values were provided; no much bigger clone lies one nucleotide off. The data originate from a study of cytomegalovirus exposure and HLA in healthy donors (dated by TCRdb to 2017 to 2019). General notes on the study: An earlier analysis of some 620 of the donors reported under 300 Gb of sequence data and 90 million to 120 million unique TCR beta sequences obtained from about 179 million T cells. Several DR-DQ haplotypes were handled as single units for association and clustering because linkage in the cohort was strong. The study combined high-throughput TCR immunosequencing, statistical association of individual TCRs with disease status, and machine learning to predict cytomegalovirus infection status. Besides the first cohort of more than 650 subjects, a separate validation cohort made up of 120 different subjects was used. Typing coverage differed by locus: A, B, C, DRB1 and DQB1 were typed in roughly 620-630 donors, DQA1 in about 500, DPA1 in roughly 590, and DPB1 in 472. The study aimed to test whether cataloging public T cell receptors could reveal signatures of past pathogen exposure. HLA typing included class I and class II loci at four-digit resolution. Donor age, sex, ethnicity and CMV serostatus were compiled alongside the repertoire data. To study patterns of TCR occurrence, a later analysis re-analyzed previously published TCR beta repertoires from more than 550 donors and added high-resolution HLA genotyping. Using immunosequencing, the study profiled T cell repertoires from around 670 subjects and related those repertoires to cytomegalovirus serostatus. In a later genetic analysis, genome-wide SNP genotypes for about three fifths of the roughly 670 donors were used, and that subset was treated as a discovery cohort. Among several hundred genotyped donors of the cohort, an average of roughly 230,000 unique TCR beta nucleotide sequences was sequenced per donor, of which 15% to 20% were non-productive. Of the approximately 370 genotyped donors, approximately 80% were placed in the genetic ancestry cluster associated with self-reported Caucasian donors. All discovery cohort repertoires had been generated on a single sequencing platform. The later analysis used no new phenotypic data to find candidate immune exposures, relying instead on TCR beta sequences and their occurrence across donors. An earlier analysis of around 580 of the donors used high-throughput TCR beta sequencing to judge whether each TCR beta V gene segment behaved as functional or pseudogenic. Roughly 300 gigabases of sequencing data and tens of millions of unique TCR sequences made up an early release that covered roughly 670 HLA-typed donors.

The study at large found these results: Roughly uniform sequencing depth across donors was assumed in presence/absence analyses, although this assumption may not hold. A later analysis reported that several top co-occurrence clusters appeared linked to parvovirus B19, influenza, CMV and Epstein-Barr virus. CMV serostatus was the only immune exposure information available for the cohort. In a later analysis, the rate of TCR association differed among HLA loci, with DRB1 alleles having the most associated TCRs and HLA-C alleles having the fewest. Fewer than 20 rarely observed V segments, including chromosome 9 orphons, were excluded from the earlier analysis of 550 to 700 of the donors because counts were too low. Because some donors lacked HLA typing at each locus, the association tests relied only on the typed subset. The authors suggested that the approach could potentially be extended to other disease states and immunological phenotypes. In a later genetic analysis, a missense DCLRE1C variant was associated with V-gene and J-gene trimming of TCR beta chains, and the association was replicated in an independent cohort. In an earlier analysis of 500 to 650 of the donors, most TCR beta V segments appeared in productive rearrangements about 87% or about 30% of the time, broadly matching IMGT annotations. Some IMGT-functional V segments, including TRBV6-2 and TRBV6-3, could not be told apart with the 87-base-pair reads, so those segments were excluded. The study listed 164 TCR beta chains as associated with cytomegalovirus. Only TCR beta chains were sequenced in this cohort, and the absence of alpha or paired-chain data limited detectable features. Compared with the roughly 600-donor mean, donors in an Asian-associated ancestry cluster had fewer N-insertions in productive TCRs, according to a later genetic analysis. Most TCR sequences were seen in very few donors, while some public TCRs were found in many individuals. Correlated functional status among segregating V segments might reflect linkage disequilibrium, but an unknown experimental factor could not be ruled out. A cluster of highly shared sequence variants was judged likely to represent a technical artifact of the sequencing pipeline. In both the original and validation cohorts, the classifier was reported to diagnose cytomegalovirus status with high specificity and sensitivity. A few of the identified cytomegalovirus-associated TCR beta chains were confirmed in vitro to be specific for cytomegalovirus antigens. Compared with equally common non-associated chains, HLA-associated TCR beta chains in a later analysis were more clonally expanded and had lower generation probabilities. At a false discovery rate of 0.05, a later analysis linked under 20,000 TCR beta sequences to specific HLA alleles. Most CMV-associated TCR beta chains appeared to be HLA-restricted in a later analysis, and the HLA associations seemed to be driven largely by CMV exposure. When HLA alleles, especially DR and DQ, strongly co-occurred, attributing TCR associations to individual alleles was difficult. A further reported finding was that TCR beta sequences accurately predicted the HLA-A and HLA-B alleles for most subjects in the first cohort.

Library construction relied on the immunoSEQ multiplex PCR assay. For the multiplex PCR, a mixture combining 60 forward primers for TCR Vbeta segments and 13 reverse primers for TCR Jbeta segments was used. Amplification of the CDR3 region of rearranged TCR beta genes was performed with a multiplex PCR assay on genomic DNA. On the Illumina HiSeq System, the amplified TCR beta libraries were sequenced as 87-base-pair reads. The original pipeline was this. A later analysis counted approximately 84 million unique TCR beta chains across the 550 to 800 repertoires, and some 11 million of these chains were shared by at least two donors. Raw reads were error-corrected and collapsed into unique sequences by a nearest-neighbor algorithm in which closely related sequences were merged to remove PCR and sequencing errors. To assign V, D and J gene segments, CDR3 sequences were aligned to IMGT reference sequences. For a sequence to be retained, a match of at least six nucleotides to both a V gene segment and a J gene segment was required. Rearrangements were called productive when the CDR3 lacked stop codons and stayed in frame with V and J; all others were non-productive. Following IMGT convention, CDR3 was defined as the stretch from the second conserved V-encoded cysteine up to the conserved J-encoded phenylalanine. The earlier analysis of about 590 of the donors excluded sequences that lacked an unambiguous match to a single V gene segment. In an earlier analysis of 587 of the donors, V segments were called functional above 56.7% productive rearrangements and were called segregating when the between-donor standard deviation exceeded 5%. A statistical classification framework was built to diagnose cytomegalovirus status from the catalog of TCR beta chain sequences. V and J gene assignment, in a later analysis, came from comparing TCR nucleotide sequences with IMGT/GENE-DB human TR gene sequences. Using the TCRdist pipeline, a later analysis assigned CDR3 sequences along with most-parsimonious VDJ recombination scenarios. In a later analysis, every TCR beta chain was defined by the combination of its CDR3 amino acid sequence and its V-gene family, and reads without a unique V-gene family were dropped. In a later analysis, around 600 highly shared, low-generation-probability nucleotide sequences were removed to address suspected cross-contamination and a sequencing artifact. A later analysis calculated a clonal expansion index for each public chain from normalized within-repertoire ranks of inferred template counts. In a later analysis, generation probabilities were computed with a VDJ recombination model fitted to out-of-frame rearrangements, and the resulting probabilities were checked against IGoR. In a later analysis, hypergeometric tests were used to score TCR-TCR, TCR-HLA and TCR-CMV co-occurrence, with a repertoire-size bias correction applied to TCR pairs. In a later analysis, false discovery rates were estimated by permuting HLA or CMV assignments 20 times. A later analysis grouped co-occurring TCRs with DBSCAN, adding TCRdist sequence similarity when clustering within HLA-allele-positive subsets. For co-occurrence clustering, repertoires with fewer than 30,000 or more than 120,000 public chains were excluded, along with 4 to 6 repertoires with anomalous nucleotide sharing. Imported from immuneACCESS, the table was reduced by TCRdb to in-frame sequences with V and J called. These copies leave out some clones; in studies compared against another copy, an unresolved V gene accounts for under half, and the cause of the remainder is not known. Clone size and the V and J calls come from that table; the DNA yielded D and trimming. For this sample the table gives about 110,000 clones, of which approximately 66% were detected only once. About 11% of the sample belongs to the ten largest clones.

The cohort was made up of hundreds of healthy bone marrow donors. At the time of sampling, all cohort members were nominally healthy, though unrecorded immune exposures were likely present. The donor tested CMV seropositive, placing the donor among the 289 seropositive members of the cohort. Each donor provided a peripheral blood sample, and peripheral blood mononuclear cells were used for TCR beta sequencing. Genomic DNA was extracted from the blood cell samples with the Qiagen DNeasy Blood Extraction Kit. The CDR3 sequence holds 12 residues, the cysteine and phenylalanine included. Of all the DNA, just the CDR3 is kept, 36 bases in frame from base 1. As encoded in the germline V gene, CDR1 is MNHEY while CDR2 is SVGAGI. V is reduced by 6 bases and J by 5 bases, leaving a spacing of 8 bases between them.

Here the chain combines TRBV6-5 and TRBJ2-1; the D gene is possibly TRBD2, with 6 bases matching. The source material was PBMCs. This sequence was found in a man in his forties in good health and CMV-seropositive. The CDR3 amino acid sequence is: CASSPGDNEQFF. The DNA is as follows: TGTGCCAGCAGCCCGGGGGACAATGAGCAGTTCTTC.